These 20 T cell receptor beta chains were sequenced from one sample in a study of T cells in Graves' hyperthyroidism and ophthalmopathy. The TCR beta CDR3 regions underwent amplification using RNA transcripts as the source. First-round RT-PCR with HTBI primers amplified the TCR CDR3 region. One entry per CDR3 protein results from TCRdb running MiXCR on the multiplex PCR reads. Here the sample spans some 560,000 distinct CDR3 sequences, approximately 14% being singletons. Sequenced input: blood. The receptors were gathered from a woman between 40 and 55 years old with Graves' hyperthyroidism.

A few counts support this clonotype. V is TRBV19 and J is TRBJ2-3; D gene uncertain. Germline CDR1 is LNHDA and CDR2 is SQIVND (reference sequence). The CDR3 totals 15 residues. V was shortened by 3 bases and J by 2 bases, with 12 bases between the two germline ends. The CDR3 sequence is CASSILGQPTDTQYF. CDR3 in DNA: TGTGCCAGTAGTATTTTAGGTCAGCCCACAGATACGCAGTATTTT.

This clonotype occurred a few times. V gene TRBV6-1 combines with J gene TRBJ1-1; D is undetermined. Germline values: CDR1 MNHNS, CDR2 SASEGT. The CDR3 is 13 amino acids. With 10 bases removed from V and 1 base from J, the gap between germline ends came to 13 bases. Written as DNA, the CDR3 is TGTGCCATCCGTTCGGCTCAGAACACTGAAGCTTTCTTT. It yields the protein CAIRSAQNTEAFF.

Here the CDR3 reads CASSSSSSGANVLTF. In nucleotides, the CDR3 is TGTGCCAGCAGCTCCTCGAGCTCTGGGGCCAACGTCCTGACTTTC. The chain is built from TRBV5-6 and TRBJ2-6; D is ambiguous. Trimming pared 3 bases from V and 0 bases from J, leaving 7 bases between. The CDR3 spans 15 residues. CDR1 and CDR2 (germline): SGHDT, YYEEEE.

This clonotype was seen only a few times. The gene calls are TRBV4-1 and TRBJ2-7; weak D call: TRBD2 (5 bases). The germline V gene encodes CDR1 MGHRA and CDR2 YSYEKL. Between the trimmed V and J ends, which lost 4 bases and 5 bases, there was a span of 21 bases. This CDR3 is built from 16 residues. For the CDR3, the DNA is TGCGCCAGCAGCCGCACCCCGGGGTCCCCTCCTGACGAGCAGTACTTC. As protein: CASSRTPGSPPDEQYF.

This clonotype came up many times. This chain connects TRBV5-8 to TRBJ1-1; 9 positions match TRBD1. After removal of 1 base from V and 5 bases from J, the junction contained 6 bases not matched to a gene. CDR3 length: 15 amino acids. Germline loops: CDR1 SGHTS, CDR2 YDEGEE. Here the CDR3 DNA reads TGTGCCAGCAGCTTGAAGGGACAGGGAGGGACTGAAGCTTTCTTT. It yields the protein CASSLKGQGGTEAFF.

This clonotype was detected ten times or more. This rearrangement joins TRBV2 to TRBJ2-6, with D possibly TRBD1 on 5 matching bases. Deletions cut 6 bases from V and 3 bases from J, with 9 bases between. This CDR3 is built from 14 residues. Germline loops: CDR1 SNHLY, CDR2 FYNNEI. The CDR3 region is CASRQGSGANVLTF. In nucleotides, the CDR3 is TGTGCCAGCAGGCAGGGCAGTGGGGCCAACGTCCTGACTTTC.

Details on this clonotype: This could be a read error, since a much larger clone is one nucleotide away. This rearrangement joins TRBV28 to TRBJ2-4; D is unresolved. Germline V gene lookup returns CDR1 MDHEN and CDR2 SYDVKM. The CDR3 is made up of 15 amino acids. CDR3 loop: CASSFVSLAKDIQYF. The CDR3 DNA sequence: TGTGCCAGCAGTTTTGTCAGTTTAGCCAAAGACATTCAGTACTTC.

A word on this clonotype: This may be a read error: a much more frequent sequence differs by one nucleotide. V is TRBV28 and J is TRBJ2-3; 9 bases are a match to TRBD2. This CDR3 is built from 14 residues. The germline V gene encodes CDR1 MDHEN and CDR2 SYDVKM. The CDR3 DNA is TGTGCCAGCACAGCGGGAGGCAGCACAGGTACGCAGTATTTT. This codes for CASTAGGSTGTQYF.

This clonotype was counted at least ten times. The rearrangement joins TRBV5-1 to TRBJ2-7; 7 bases line up with TRBD2. The CDR3 is made up of 15 amino acids. Per the germline V gene, CDR1 is SGHRS and CDR2 is YFSETQ. The ends lost 0 bases at V and 1 base at J; junction bases unmatched: 4. CDR3 region: CASSLGASGSYEQYF. In DNA, the CDR3 is TGCGCCAGCAGCTTGGGTGCTAGCGGATCCTACGAGCAGTACTTC. The whole variable domain, remainder taken from reference TRBV5-1 and TRBJ2-7, is KAGVTQTPRYLIKTRGQQVTLSCSPISGHRSVSWYQQTPGQGLQFLFEYFSETQRNKGNFPGRFSGRQFSNSRSEMNVSTLELGDSALYLCASSLGASGSYEQYFGPGTRLTVT.

This clonotype was recorded many times. The chain recombines TRBV27 with TRBJ1-1; no clear D. The CDR3 is 13 residues long. Germline V gives CDR1 MNHEY, CDR2 SMNVEV (reference sequence). Trimming stripped 2 bases from V and 3 bases from J, with 7 bases between. This CDR3 reads CASSLGIDTEAFF. The CDR3 DNA reads as TGTGCCAGCAGTTTAGGAATCGACACTGAAGCTTTCTTT.

In this sample, this clonotype turned up many times. The rearrangement joins TRBV25-1 to TRBJ1-1; no definite D call. Germline-derived CDR1 and CDR2 are MGHDK and SYGVNS. Trimming took 3 bases from V and 2 from J, leaving 4 bases between them. The CDR3 has 12 residues. The CDR3 loop reads CASSEFNTEAFF. Here the CDR3 DNA reads TGTGCCAGCAGTGAGTTCAACACTGAAGCTTTCTTT.

This clonotype showed up many times. The V gene is TRBV30, the J gene TRBJ1-2; 8 nucleotides align to TRBD1. The CDR3 contains 14 residues. CDR1 and CDR2 from the germline V gene are GTSNPN and SVGIG (reference sequence). The V gene end was trimmed by 1 base and the J gene end by 5 bases; junction bases not matched to a gene: 6. The CDR3 region is CAWSAKDRDYGYTF. CDR3 DNA: TGTGCCTGGAGTGCGAAGGACAGGGATTATGGCTACACCTTC.

The chain recombines TRBV4-2 with TRBJ2-6, with D maybe TRBD1 (7 bases). CDR3 size: 22 residues. Trimming cost V 0 bases and J 0 bases, with 24 bases left between them. Germline CDR1 reads LGHNA; CDR2 reads YNFKEQ. This CDR3 reads CASSQEIHRGLEYNSGANVLTF. CDR3 nucleotide sequence: TGTGCCAGCAGCCAAGAAATCCACAGGGGACTTGAATACAACTCTGGGGCCAACGTCCTGACTTTC.

This clonotype has a count of ten or more. The rearrangement uses TRBV2 and TRBJ1-2, with 7 bases identical to TRBD1. Trimming took 4 bases from V and 5 from J; bases not matched to a gene: 4. Germline V gives CDR1 SNHLY, CDR2 FYNNEI. The CDR3 contains 13 residues. CDR3 DNA: TGTGCCAGCAGTGGGGGACAGAAATATGGCTACACCTTC. It is translated as CASSGGQKYGYTF.

The gene calls are TRBV12-3 or TRBV12-4 and TRBJ1-2, with TRBD1 matching 7 bases. CDR3 length: 13 amino acids. The V and J ends lost 3 bases and 4 bases, in that order; junction bases with no gene match: 2. The CDR3 sequence: CASSFRGLYGYTF. CDR3 nucleotides: TGTGCCAGCAGTTTTAGGGGGCTCTATGGCTACACCTTC.

This clonotype was found many times. V usage is TRBV20-1 and J usage is TRBJ2-7, with 8 nucleotides matching TRBD2. This CDR3 has 16 amino acids. Germline values: CDR1 DFQATT, CDR2 SNEGSKA (reference sequence). After removal of 2 bases from V and 5 bases from J, the junction contained 14 bases not matched to a gene. CDR3 DNA sequence: TGCAGTGCTAGACTAAGCGGGAGTAGGGGCGGGAACGAGCAGTACTTC. Protein: CSARLSGSRGGNEQYF.

This chain links TRBV5-8 with TRBJ2-7, with D maybe TRBD2 (6 bases). Germline CDR1 SGHTS, CDR2 YDEGEE. Deletions cut 5 bases from V and 3 bases from J, with 15 bases between. There are 14 residues in the CDR3. This CDR3 reads CASRGTLWGYEQYF. The DNA of the CDR3 is TGTGCCAGCAGGGGGACTCTTTGGGGCTACGAGCAGTACTTC.

This clonotype occurred many times. The chain has TRBV10-1 and TRBJ2-7, with a weak D call TRBD1 (6 bases). In germline, CDR1 is WNHNN, CDR2 SYGVQD (reference sequence). The CDR3 has 15 residues. V was trimmed by 9 bases and J by 4 bases, leaving 22 bases between them. In DNA, the CDR3 is TGCGCCAGACGACCGATGGGACACATGATTTACGAGCAGTACTTC. Protein sequence: CARRPMGHMIYEQYF.

This chain joins TRBV11-2 and TRBJ2-7; 14 bases line up with TRBD2. V was pared by 4 bases and J by 1 base, with 6 bases of the junction left unmatched. Germline V gene data show CDR1 as SGHAT and CDR2 as FQNNGV. This CDR3 has 17 amino acids. CDR3: CASSSPGLAGVSYEQYF. Written as DNA, the CDR3 is TGTGCCAGCAGCTCGCCGGGACTAGCGGGAGTATCCTACGAGCAGTACTTC.

This clonotype showed up many times. Its ends do not fully match the called genes, so a read error is possible. V and J are TRBV7-7 and TRBJ2-3; 9 bases fit TRBD2. The CDR3 contains 15 residues. Germline CDR1 reads SSHAT; CDR2 reads FNYEAQ (reference sequence). The CDR3 bases are TGTGCTAGCAGCTCCGCGGGAGGGCCCACAGATACGCAGTATTTT. This sequence encodes CASSSAGGPTDTQYF.